A selection of T cell receptor beta chains follows, all from one sample in a study of blood T cell repertoires in COVID-19. Sequencing used immunoSEQ multiplex PCR; TCRdb keeps in-frame clones, though not all of them. The table shows 240,000 or so clones, with around three quarters occurring only once. The specimen sequenced was peripheral blood. These receptor sequences come from an elderly woman with acute or convalescent COVID-19. The CDR3 runs from the conserved cysteine through the conserved F or W. The D gene is left open where the match is weak. Size is omitted from some rows. Given values are once, few, many or a class for expanded clones.

d_call j_call clone_size v_call cdr3_nt cdr3_aa
TRBD1 TRBJ2-5 few TRBV4-1 TGCGCCAGCAGCCAATTGACAGGGAAAGCGGAGACCCAGTACTTC CASSQLTGKAETQYF
NA TRBJ2-1 NA TRBV12-5 TGTGCTAGCGACCTCGGGGGTATTGAGCAGTTCTTC CASDLGGIEQFF
TRBD1 TRBJ2-5 NA TRBV5-1 TGCGCCAGCAGCTCACAGGGGCAGGTTGGAGAGACCCAGTACTTC CASSSQGQVGETQYF
TRBD2 TRBJ2-5 NA TRBV4-1 TGCGCCAGCAGCCAGACGACTAGCGGGGGACAAGAGACCCAGTACTTC CASSQTTSGGQETQYF
NA TRBJ1-2 NA TRBV6-5 TGTGCCAGCAGTTTCAGGACAGCCCAGTATGGCTACACCTTC CASSFRTAQYGYTF
NA TRBJ2-3 NA TRBV18 TGTGCCAGCTCACCACCCAGGGGAGGCACAGATACGCAGTATTTT CASSPPRGGTDTQYF
NA TRBJ2-7 once TRBV20-1 TGCAGTGCTAGTCTTGCGGGCCTAACCTACGAGCAGTACTTC CSASLAGLTYEQYF
TRBD1 TRBJ2-2 few TRBV7-9 TGTGCCAGCAGCCCGGACAGGGTGGCCGGGGAGCTGTTTTTT CASSPDRVAGELFF
NA TRBJ1-2 once TRBV30 TGTGCCTGGATTCTGGAAGGCCCGGGGGGCTACACCTTC CAWILEGPGGYTF
NA TRBJ1-5 NA TRBV19 TGTGCCAGTAGCAAAACCGGGGGAGTGGGGAATCAGCCCCAGCATTTT CASSKTGGVGNQPQHF
TRBD1 TRBJ1-2 once TRBV19 TGTGCCAGTAGTATACAAAAAGGGGGCTCACCTAACTATGGCTACACCTTC CASSIQKGGSPNYGYTF
NA TRBJ1-1 NA TRBV7-9 TGTGCCAGCAGCTTAATCGGTGCTGAAGCTTTCTTT CASSLIGAEAFF
NA TRBJ1-3 NA TRBV11-1 TGTGCCAGCAGCCAGGATTTCTCTGGAAACACCATATATTTT CASSQDFSGNTIYF
TRBD1 TRBJ1-3 NA TRBV10-2 TGCGCCAGCAGTGTCGCGACAGGGTCTGGAAACACCATATATTTT CASSVATGSGNTIYF
TRBD2 TRBJ2-5 NA TRBV7-9 TGTGCCAGCAGCTTCCTCCTAGCGGGGGCCCAAGAGACCCAGTACTTC CASSFLLAGAQETQYF
TRBD2 TRBJ2-5 NA TRBV7-2 TGTGCCAGCAGCTTAGTGGCTAGCGGGGGGGCCCAAGAGACCCAGTACTTC CASSLVASGGAQETQYF
NA TRBJ2-7 NA TRBV19 TGTGCCAGTCGACCCGGACAAAACCTCTACGAGCAGTACTTC CASRPGQNLYEQYF
NA TRBJ2-3 once TRBV2 TGTGCCAGCAGTGAACACAGGGTCACAGATACGCAGTATTTT CASSEHRVTDTQYF
TRBD1 TRBJ2-7 NA TRBV4-3 TGCGCCAGCAGCCAAGATCTGGGACAGGGGGCCACCTACGAGCAGTACTTC CASSQDLGQGATYEQYF
TRBD1 TRBJ1-2 many TRBV4-1 TGCGCCAGCAGCCACCACGTATCGGACAGGGCTGGCTATGGCTACACCTTC CASSHHVSDRAGYGYTF
TRBD1 TRBJ1-2 few TRBV19 TGTGCCAGTAGTATAGTTCGGACAGGGGGCCCCCTCTACACCTTC CASSIVRTGGPLYTF
NA TRBJ1-1 NA TRBV7-2 TGTGCCAGCAGCTCTCATGGGGAGGGAGCTTTCTTT CASSSHGEGAFF